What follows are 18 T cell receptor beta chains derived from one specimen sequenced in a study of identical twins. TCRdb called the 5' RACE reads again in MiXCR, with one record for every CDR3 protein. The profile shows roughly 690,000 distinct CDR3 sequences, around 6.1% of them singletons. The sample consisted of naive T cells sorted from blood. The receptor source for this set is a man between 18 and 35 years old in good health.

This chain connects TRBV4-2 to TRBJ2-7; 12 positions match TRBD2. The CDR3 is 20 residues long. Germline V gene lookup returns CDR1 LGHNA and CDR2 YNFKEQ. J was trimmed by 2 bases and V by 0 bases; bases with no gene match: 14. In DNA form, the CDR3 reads TGTGCCAGCAGCCAAGATGGTGGGCCGGCTAGCGGGAGGGCCCCCTACGAGCAGTACTTC. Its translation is CASSQDGGPASGRAPYEQYF.

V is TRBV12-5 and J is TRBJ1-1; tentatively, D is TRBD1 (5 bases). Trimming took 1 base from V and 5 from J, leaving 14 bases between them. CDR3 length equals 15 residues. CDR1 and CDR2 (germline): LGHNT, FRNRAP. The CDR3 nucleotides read TGTGCTAGTGGTTTGGAGTCGGGCTGGGGGACTGAAGCTTTCTTT. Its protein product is CASGLESGWGTEAFF. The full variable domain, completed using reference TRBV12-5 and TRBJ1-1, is DARVTQTPRHKVTEMGQEVTMRCQPILGHNTVFWYRQTMMQGLELLAYFRNRAPLDDSGMPKDRFSAEMPDATLATLKIQPSEPRDSAVYFCASGLESGWGTEAFFGQGTRLTVV.

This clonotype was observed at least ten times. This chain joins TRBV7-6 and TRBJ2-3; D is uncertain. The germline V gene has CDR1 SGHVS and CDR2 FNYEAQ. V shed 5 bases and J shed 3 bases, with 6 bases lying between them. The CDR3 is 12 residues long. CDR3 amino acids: CASSDTTDTQYF. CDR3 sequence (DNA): TGTGCCAGCAGCGACACAACAGATACGCAGTATTTT.

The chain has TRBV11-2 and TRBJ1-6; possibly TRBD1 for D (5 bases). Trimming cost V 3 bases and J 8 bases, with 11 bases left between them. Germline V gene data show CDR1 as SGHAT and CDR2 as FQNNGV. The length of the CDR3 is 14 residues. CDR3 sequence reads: CASSFDSPHSPLHF. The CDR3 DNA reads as TGTGCCAGCAGCTTCGACAGCCCTCATTCACCCCTCCACTTT.

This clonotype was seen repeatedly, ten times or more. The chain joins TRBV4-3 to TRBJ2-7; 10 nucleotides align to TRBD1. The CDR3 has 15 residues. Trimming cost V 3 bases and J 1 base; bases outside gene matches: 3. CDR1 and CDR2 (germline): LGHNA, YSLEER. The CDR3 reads CASSHPGQGSYEQYF. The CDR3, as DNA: TGCGCCAGCAGCCATCCGGGACAGGGGTCCTACGAGCAGTACTTC.

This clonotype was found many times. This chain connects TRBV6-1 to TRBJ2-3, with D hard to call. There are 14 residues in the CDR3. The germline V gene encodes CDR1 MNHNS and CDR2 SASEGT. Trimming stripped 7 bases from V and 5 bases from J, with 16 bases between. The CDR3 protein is CASMAAAIGDTQYF. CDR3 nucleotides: TGTGCCAGCATGGCCGCCGCCATTGGAGATACGCAGTATTTT.

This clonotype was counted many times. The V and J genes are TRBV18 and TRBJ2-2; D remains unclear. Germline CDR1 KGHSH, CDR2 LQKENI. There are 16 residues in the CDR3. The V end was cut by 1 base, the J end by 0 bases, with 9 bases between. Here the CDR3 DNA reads TGTGCCAGCTCACCACAAGGCGCTCCGAACACCGGGGAGCTGTTTTTT. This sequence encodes CASSPQGAPNTGELFF.

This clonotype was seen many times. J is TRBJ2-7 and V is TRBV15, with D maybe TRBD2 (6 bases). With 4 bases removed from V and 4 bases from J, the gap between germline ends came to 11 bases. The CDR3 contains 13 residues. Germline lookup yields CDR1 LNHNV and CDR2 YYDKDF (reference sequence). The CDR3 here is CATSMGLSYEQYF. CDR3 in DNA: TGTGCCACCAGCATGGGACTTTCTTACGAGCAGTACTTC.

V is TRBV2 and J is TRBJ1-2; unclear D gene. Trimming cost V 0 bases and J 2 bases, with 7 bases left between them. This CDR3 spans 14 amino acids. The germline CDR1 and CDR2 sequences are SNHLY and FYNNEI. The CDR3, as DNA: TGTGCCAGCAGTGAAGCGAGAGGAAACTATGGCTACACCTTC. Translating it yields CASSEARGNYGYTF.

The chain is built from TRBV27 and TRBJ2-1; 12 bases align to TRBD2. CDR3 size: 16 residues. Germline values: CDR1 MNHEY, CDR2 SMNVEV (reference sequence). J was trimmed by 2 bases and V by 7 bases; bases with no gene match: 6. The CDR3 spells CASNPTSGRPYNEQFF. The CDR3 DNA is TGTGCCAGCAACCCGACTAGCGGGAGACCCTACAATGAGCAGTTCTTC.

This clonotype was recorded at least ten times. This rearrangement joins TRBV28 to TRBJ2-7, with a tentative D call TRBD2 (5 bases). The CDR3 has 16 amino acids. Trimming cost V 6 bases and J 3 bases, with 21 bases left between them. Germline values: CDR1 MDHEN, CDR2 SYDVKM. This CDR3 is CASSPGGRASYYEQYV. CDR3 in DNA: TGTGCCAGCAGCCCAGGAGGACGGGCCTCCTACTACGAGCAGTACGTC.

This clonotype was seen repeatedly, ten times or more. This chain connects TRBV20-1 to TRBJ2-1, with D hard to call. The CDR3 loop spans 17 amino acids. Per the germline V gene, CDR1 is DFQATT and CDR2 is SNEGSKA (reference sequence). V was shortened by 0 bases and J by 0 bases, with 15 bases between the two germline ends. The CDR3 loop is CSARDPEAVGSYNEQFF. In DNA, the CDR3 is TGCAGTGCTAGAGATCCCGAGGCCGTGGGCTCCTACAATGAGCAGTTCTTC.

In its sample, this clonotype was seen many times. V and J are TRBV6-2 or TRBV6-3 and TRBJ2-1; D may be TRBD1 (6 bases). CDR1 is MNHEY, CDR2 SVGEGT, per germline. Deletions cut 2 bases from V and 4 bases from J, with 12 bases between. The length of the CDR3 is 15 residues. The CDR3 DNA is TGTGCCAGCAGTTACGGACAGCTACAATACAATGAGCAGTTCTTC. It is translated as CASSYGQLQYNEQFF.

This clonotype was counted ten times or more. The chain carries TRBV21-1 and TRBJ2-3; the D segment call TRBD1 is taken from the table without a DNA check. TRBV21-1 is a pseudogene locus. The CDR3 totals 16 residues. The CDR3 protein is CASSKAGRGVADTQYF. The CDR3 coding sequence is TGTGCCAGCAGCAAAGCCGGCAGGGGAGTAGCAGATACGCAGTATTTT.

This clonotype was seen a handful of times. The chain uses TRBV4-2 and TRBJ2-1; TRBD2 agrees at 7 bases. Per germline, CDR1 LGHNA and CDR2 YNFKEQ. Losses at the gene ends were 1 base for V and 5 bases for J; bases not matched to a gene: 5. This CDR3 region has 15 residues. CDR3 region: CASSQGEGPDNEQFF. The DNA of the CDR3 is TGTGCCAGCAGCCAAGGGGAGGGACCAGACAATGAGCAGTTCTTC.

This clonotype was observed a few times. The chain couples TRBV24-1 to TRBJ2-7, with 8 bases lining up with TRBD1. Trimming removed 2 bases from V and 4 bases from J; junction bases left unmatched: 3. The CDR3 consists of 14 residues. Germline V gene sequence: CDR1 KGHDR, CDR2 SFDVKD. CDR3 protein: CATSDSGQGYEQYF. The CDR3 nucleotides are TGTGCCACCAGTGATTCTGGACAGGGATACGAGCAGTACTTC.

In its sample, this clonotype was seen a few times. The CDR3 reads CATSGGRTQGDTQYF. The CDR3 nucleotides are TGTGCCACCAGCGGAGGACGAACCCAGGGAGATACGCAGTATTTT. V is TRBV15 and J is TRBJ2-3; D assignment may be TRBD1 or TRBD2 (5 bases each). V was clipped by 5 bases and J by 5 bases, with 17 bases between them. The germline V gene has CDR1 LNHNV and CDR2 YYDKDF (reference sequence). The CDR3 is 15 residues long.

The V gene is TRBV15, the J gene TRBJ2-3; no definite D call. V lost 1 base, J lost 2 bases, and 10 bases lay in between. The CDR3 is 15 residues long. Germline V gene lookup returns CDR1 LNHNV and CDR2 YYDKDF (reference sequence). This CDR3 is CATSRGWKITDTQYF. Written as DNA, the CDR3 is TGTGCCACCAGCAGAGGGTGGAAAATCACAGATACGCAGTATTTT.